Listed below are T cell receptor beta chains from one sample, sequenced in a study of T cell responses to AZD1222 COVID-19 vaccine. Generated by immunoSEQ multiplex PCR, the TCRdb table keeps only in-frame clones and is missing some. In the table there are more than 95,000 clones, approximately 85% of which are singletons. The material was peripheral blood, obtained on day 0 of MenACWY control vaccination. The receptors here all came from an adult in good health. The CDR3 runs from the conserved cysteine through the conserved F or W. D genes are given only for firm matches. Clone size is shown for a subset of rows, as once, few, many or a class of expanded clone.

.	TRBV28	TRBJ1-1	.	TGTGCCAGCAGCCTACCCGGTACACTCAACACTGAAGCTTTCTTT	CASSLPGTLNTEAFF
TRBD1	TRBV7-9	TRBJ1-1	once	TGTGCCAGCAGGGAGGGGACAGGTCCCGATAGGGCTTTCTTT	CASREGTGPDRAFF
.	TRBV5-1	TRBJ2-7	.	TGCGCCAGCAGTTCCTCAGGGGGGGTAAGCTCCTACGAGCAGTACTTC	CASSSSGGVSSYEQYF
.	TRBV6-6	TRBJ1-4	.	TGTGCCAGTCTTTGGGGAGCAACTAATGAAAAACTGTTTTTT	CASLWGATNEKLFF
.	TRBV19	TRBJ1-5	once	TGTGCCAGTAGGGGACACGAGTATAGCAATCAGCCCCAGCATTTT	CASRGHEYSNQPQHF
TRBD2	TRBV30	TRBJ2-1	.	TGTGCTTCCGAACCCACGTCCCTAGCGGGGATAGGCAATGAGCAGTTCTTC	CASEPTSLAGIGNEQFF
.	TRBV7-2	TRBJ1-6	.	TGTGCCAGCAGCTTAGACATCTACAGCTACTACTCCTATAATTCACCCCTCCACTTT	CASSLDIYSYYSYNSPLHF
.	TRBV6-1	TRBJ1-3	.	TGTGCCAGCAGTGAATCGGGAAGAGGCACCATATATTTT	CASSESGRGTIYF
TRBD1	TRBV5-5	TRBJ1-1	.	TGTGCCAGCAGCTGGGGTACAGGGGTGGACACTGAAGCTTTCTTT	CASSWGTGVDTEAFF
.	TRBV18	TRBJ1-4	.	TGTGCCAGCTCACCTCTTCCACTAGCGACAACTAATGAAAAACTGTTTTTT	CASSPLPLATTNEKLFF
.	TRBV2	TRBJ1-5	.	TGTGCCAGCAGTGAAGGGGGGGGCGCGAAACAGCCCCAGCATTTT	CASSEGGGAKQPQHF
TRBD1	TRBV7-2	TRBJ1-2	.	TGTGCCAGCAGCCTCGGACAGGGGAGGGATGGCTACACCTTC	CASSLGQGRDGYTF
.	TRBV10-3	TRBJ2-1	.	TGTGCCATCAGTGGGACAGAAAGTAATGAGCAGTTCTTC	CAISGTESNEQFF
TRBD2	TRBV7-2	TRBJ2-2	.	TGTGCCAGCAGCTTAAGGTTCAAGCGGGGGGCCAGTGTTGCCGGGGAGCTGTTTTTT	CASSLRFKRGASVAGELFF
.	TRBV5-4	TRBJ1-1	.	TGTGCCAGCAGCTCCAGGACGTCGAACACTGAAGCTTTCTTT	CASSSRTSNTEAFF
TRBD1	TRBV28	TRBJ2-7	.	TGTGCCAGCACCCCCGGACAGGACTACGAGCAGTACTTC	CASTPGQDYEQYF
TRBD1	TRBV4-1	TRBJ2-7	.	TGCGCCAGCAGCCAAGATCTTTTAGAACAGGGGTATACCTACGAGCAGTACTTC	CASSQDLLEQGYTYEQYF
.	TRBV4-3	TRBJ1-1	.	TGCGCCAGCAGCCAAGATCCCGGGGGGAACACTGAAGCTTTCTTT	CASSQDPGGNTEAFF
.	TRBV5-4	TRBJ1-6	.	TGTGCCAGCAGCTCCCGGGGCAGGGATGATTCACCCCTCCACTTT	CASSSRGRDDSPLHF
.	TRBV6-2/TRBV6-3	TRBJ2-7	.	TGTGCCAGCAGCCCTCGGTTTGGTGTGGGCTCCTACGAGCAGTACTTC	CASSPRFGVGSYEQYF
TRBD1	TRBV30	TRBJ1-4	.	TGTGCCGCTAGGGACAGGGGAGCAACTAATGAAAAACTGTTTTTT	CAARDRGATNEKLFF
.	TRBV4-3	TRBJ2-1	.	TGCGCCAGCAGCCAATCCTTTGACAGAGACAATGAGCAGTTCTTC	CASSQSFDRDNEQFF
.	TRBV7-2	TRBJ2-5	.	TGTGCCAGCAGCCCCCCCTCGCGGGGAGAGACCCAGTACTTC	CASSPPSRGETQYF
.	TRBV19	TRBJ1-4	.	TGTGCCAGTAGGGCCGCGGTAAGAAGGCCTAATGAAAAACTGTTTTTT	CASRAAVRRPNEKLFF
TRBD2	TRBV7-9	TRBJ2-3	.	TGTGCCAGCAGCCGGACTAGCGGGGGGGAAGATACGCAGTATTTT	CASSRTSGGEDTQYF
.	TRBV6-1	TRBJ2-7	.	TGTGCCAGCAGTGAGGGGGACATCTACTACGAGCAGTACTTC	CASSEGDIYYEQYF
.	TRBV7-2	TRBJ1-5	.	TGTGCCAGCAGCTTAGCAGGGTCGGGTCAGCCCCAGCATTTT	CASSLAGSGQPQHF
.	TRBV6-5	TRBJ2-7	once	TGTGCCAGCAGTTACTCACGAGCCTACGAGCAGTACTTC	CASSYSRAYEQYF
TRBD1	TRBV4-2	TRBJ1-2	.	TGTGCCAGCAGCCAAAGGGGGGACAGCGCTAACTATGGCTACACCTTC	CASSQRGDSANYGYTF
.	TRBV15	TRBJ1-4	.	TGTGCCACCAGCAGAGTGCAGGGGACGAGTGAAAAACTGTTTTTT	CATSRVQGTSEKLFF
TRBD1	TRBV6-5	TRBJ1-1	.	TGTGCCAGCAACAGGGGGTACACTGAAGCTTTCTTT	CASNRGYTEAFF
TRBD1	TRBV6-5	TRBJ2-5	once	TGTGCCAGCATTTCCTACAGGGGATTAGGGGAGACCCAGTACTTC	CASISYRGLGETQYF
.	TRBV30	TRBJ1-2	.	TGTGCCTGGAGTGGGCCTTTTGATGGCTACACCTTC	CAWSGPFDGYTF
TRBD1	TRBV18	TRBJ2-5	.	TGTGCCAGCTCACGCCAGACAGGGGACCAAGAGACCCAGTACTTC	CASSRQTGDQETQYF
.	TRBV11-1	TRBJ2-1	.	TGTGCCAGCAGCTCCCGTCCATACAATGAGCAGTTCTTC	CASSSRPYNEQFF
TRBD1	TRBV30	TRBJ1-1	.	TGTGCCTTTAACAGGGGTCTGAACACTGAAGCTTTCTTT	CAFNRGLNTEAFF
.	TRBV6-6	TRBJ1-1	.	TGTGCCAGCAGTTACGGGAGGGGGAACACTGAAGCTTTCTTT	CASSYGRGNTEAFF
.	TRBV19	TRBJ1-1	.	TGTGCCAGTAGTCCGGGTCACACGGGACCGGACCGGGCTTTCTTT	CASSPGHTGPDRAFF
TRBD1	TRBV4-3	TRBJ1-2	.	TGCGCCAGCAGCCAAGAAGGGGGACAGGGGGAAGGCTACACCTTC	CASSQEGGQGEGYTF
TRBD2	TRBV5-4	TRBJ2-2	.	TGTGCCAGCAGCTCGTCTAGCGGGGGGGCCATTAAGACCGGGGAGCTGTTTTTT	CASSSSSGGAIKTGELFF
.	TRBV6-5	TRBJ1-2	.	TGTGCCAGCGCGGCCGGGCAGGACTATGGCTACACCTTC	CASAAGQDYGYTF